Below, one T cell receptor (beta chain) is given with its context. The germline V gene has CDR1 SGHTA and CDR2 FQGNSA. The ends were cut back, 4 bases at V and 1 base at J, with 7 bases in the middle. The CDR3 has 13 amino acids. This entry is derived from a study of control samples from healthy donors and cancer patients. Assay used: immunoSEQ multiplex PCR; TCRdb lists only in-frame clones, some missing. Here the sample spans around 96,000 clones, 90% to 95% being singletons. The chain combines TRBV7-2 with TRBJ1-1; D is ambiguous. Source material: blood. This clonotype was obtained from a man in his late teens or twenties in good health. The CDR3 here is CASSSEGNTEAFF. The CDR3 DNA reads as TGTGCCAGCAGCTCCGAGGGGAACACTGAAGCTTTCTTT.